This entry lists 8 T cell receptor beta chains sequenced from one sample in a study of OX40 agonist ivuxolimab in advanced cancers. Repertoires were generated with immunoSEQ multiplex PCR, while TCRdb's copy carries only in-frame clones and drops some. The sample consists of approximately 69,000 clones, more than 65% of them appearing once. The material sequenced was CD4+ or CD8+ T cells sorted from blood, taken in a trial of the OX40 agonist ivuxolimab. The source of these receptors is an adult with an advanced solid tumor such as melanoma, head and neck, liver or kidney cancer.

This chain connects TRBV19 to TRBJ1-1; D might be TRBD1 (6 bases). The V gene lost 7 bases and the J gene lost 3 bases, with 9 bases spanning the gap. The germline V gene has CDR1 LNHDA and CDR2 SQIVND (reference sequence). CDR3 length: 12 amino acids. Here the CDR3 DNA reads TGTGCCAGTATAAAGGGGGACACTGAAGCTTTCTTT. This gives the protein CASIKGDTEAFF.

This clone was seen once. The chain couples TRBV6-1 to TRBJ2-1, with D possibly matching TRBD2 (7 bases). CDR3 length: 13 residues. Germline assignment: CDR1 MNHNS and CDR2 SASEGT. V was pared by 11 bases and J by 5 bases, with 16 bases between. The CDR3 nucleotides read TGTGCCGTTGGGGGCGCGGGGGACAATGAGCAGTTCTTC. It codes for CAVGGAGDNEQFF.

This chain links TRBV5-6 with TRBJ1-5; TRBD1 is a possible D gene (5 bases). The CDR3 runs 18 residues. V was clipped by 1 base and J by 0 bases, with 17 bases between them. The germline CDR1 and CDR2 sequences are SGHDT and YYEEEE. DNA of the CDR3: TGTGCCAGCAGCTTGTTACGGTCCGGGGGTTATAGCAATCAGCCCCAGCATTTT. Its translation is CASSLLRSGGYSNQPQHF.

CDR3 region: CAIRDRESTEAFF. The CDR3 coding sequence is TGTGCCATCAGGGACAGGGAGAGCACTGAAGCTTTCTTT. The chain is built from TRBV10-3 and TRBJ1-1, with 8 bases fitting TRBD1. Germline loops: CDR1 ENHRY, CDR2 SYGVKD. This CDR3 spans 13 amino acids. J lost 4 bases, V lost 6 bases, and 4 bases had no gene match.

Only one count was recorded for this clone. The chain couples TRBV10-3 to TRBJ1-1; D is possibly TRBD1 (5 bases). The CDR3 is 16 amino acids. The V end was cut by 4 bases, the J end by 8 bases, with 23 bases between. Germline assignment: CDR1 ENHRY and CDR2 SYGVKD. The CDR3 region has the DNA TGTGCCATCAGTGTGAAGGGGAGGGGCCCAACTCGGGAAGCTTTCTTT. It specifies CAISVKGRGPTREAFF.

The chain employs TRBV6-5 and TRBJ1-1; maybe TRBD1 (6 bases). Trimming shortened V by 2 bases and J by 9 bases, and 16 bases separated the two germline ends. The germline V gene encodes CDR1 MNHEY and CDR2 SVGAGI. The CDR3 has 14 residues. The CDR3 protein is CASSYADQGIKAFF. In nucleotides, the CDR3 is TGTGCCAGCAGTTACGCAGATCAGGGGATAAAAGCTTTCTTT.

The sample holds a few counts of this clone. The CDR3 region has the DNA TGTGCCAGTAGTATAGATCGAGGGAGCAGTGAAGAGACCCAGTACTTC. It translates to CASSIDRGSSEETQYF. This rearrangement joins TRBV19 to TRBJ2-5; tentatively, D is TRBD2 (5 bases). V lost 0 bases and J 3 bases, leaving 14 bases between the germline ends. Germline lookup yields CDR1 LNHDA and CDR2 SQIVND (reference sequence). The CDR3 has 16 amino acids.

The chain is built from TRBV28 and TRBJ1-2; 9 bases are shared with TRBD1. The CDR3 spans 15 residues. J gave up 0 bases and V 4 bases, and 3 bases lay outside the gene matches. Germline values: CDR1 MDHEN, CDR2 SYDVKM. In nucleotides, the CDR3 is TGTGCCAGCAGTTCTACAGGGGGCGCTAACTATGGCTACACCTTC. This translates into CASSSTGGANYGYTF.